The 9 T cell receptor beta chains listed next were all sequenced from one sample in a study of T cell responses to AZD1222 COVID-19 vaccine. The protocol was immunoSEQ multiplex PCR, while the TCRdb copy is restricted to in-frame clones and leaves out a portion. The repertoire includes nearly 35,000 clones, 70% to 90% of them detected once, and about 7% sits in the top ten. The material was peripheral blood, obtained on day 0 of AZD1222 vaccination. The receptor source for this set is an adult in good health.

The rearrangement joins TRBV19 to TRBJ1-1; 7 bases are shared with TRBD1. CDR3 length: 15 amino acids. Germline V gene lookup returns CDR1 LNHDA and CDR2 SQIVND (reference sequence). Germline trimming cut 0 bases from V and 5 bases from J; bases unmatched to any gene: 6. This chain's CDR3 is CASSIDPGQRTEAFF. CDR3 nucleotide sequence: TGTGCCAGTAGTATAGACCCGGGACAGAGGACTGAAGCTTTCTTT.

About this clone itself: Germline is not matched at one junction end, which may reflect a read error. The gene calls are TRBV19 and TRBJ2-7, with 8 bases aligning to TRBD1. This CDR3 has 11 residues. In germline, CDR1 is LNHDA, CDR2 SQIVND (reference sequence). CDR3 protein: CASSDRDRTFF. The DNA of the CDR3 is TGTGCCAGTAGTGATAGGGACAGGACCTTCTTC.

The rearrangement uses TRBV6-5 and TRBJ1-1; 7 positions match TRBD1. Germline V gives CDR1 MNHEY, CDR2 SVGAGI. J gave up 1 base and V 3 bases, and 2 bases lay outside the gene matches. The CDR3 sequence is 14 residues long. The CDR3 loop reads CASSYNRGNTEAFF. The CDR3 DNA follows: TGTGCCAGCAGTTATAACAGGGGGAACACTGAAGCTTTCTTT.

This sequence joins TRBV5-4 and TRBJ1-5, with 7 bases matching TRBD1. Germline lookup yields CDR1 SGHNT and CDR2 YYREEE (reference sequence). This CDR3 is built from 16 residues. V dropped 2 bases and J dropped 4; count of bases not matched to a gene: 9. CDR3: CASSFRDRGSNQPQHF. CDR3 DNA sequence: TGTGCCAGCAGCTTTAGGGACAGAGGTTCTAATCAGCCCCAGCATTTT. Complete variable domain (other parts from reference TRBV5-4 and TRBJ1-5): ETGVTQSPTHLIKTRGQQVTLRCSSQSGHNTVSWYQQALGQGPQFIFQYYREEENGRGNFPPRFSGLQFPNYSSELNVNALELDDSALYLCASSFRDRGSNQPQHFGDGTRLSIL.

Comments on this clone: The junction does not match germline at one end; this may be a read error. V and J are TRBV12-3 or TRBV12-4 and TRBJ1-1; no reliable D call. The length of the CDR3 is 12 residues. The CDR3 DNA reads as TGTGCCAGCAGATTAGGAACGCTCGGAGCTTTCTTT. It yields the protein CASRLGTLGAFF.

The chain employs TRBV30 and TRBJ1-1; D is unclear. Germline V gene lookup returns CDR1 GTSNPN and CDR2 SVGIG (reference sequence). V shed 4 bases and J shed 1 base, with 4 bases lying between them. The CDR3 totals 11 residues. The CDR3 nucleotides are TGTGCCTGGAAGGAGAACACTGAAGCTTTCTTT. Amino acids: CAWKENTEAFF.

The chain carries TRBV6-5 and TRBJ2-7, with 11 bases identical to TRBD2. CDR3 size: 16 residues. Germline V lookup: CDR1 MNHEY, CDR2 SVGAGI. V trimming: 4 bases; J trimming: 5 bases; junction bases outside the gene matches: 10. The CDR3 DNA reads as TGTGCCAGCAGTTTAGTGTCTAGCGGGGGGTACCACGAGCAGTACTTC. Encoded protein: CASSLVSSGGYHEQYF.

As DNA, the CDR3 is TGTGCCACCAGCACCGGGAGTCACTACGAGCAGTACTTC. Translating it yields CATSTGSHYEQYF. The V and J genes are TRBV15 and TRBJ2-7, with a tentative D call TRBD2 (6 bases). The CDR3 is 13 amino acids. The germline CDR1 and CDR2 sequences are LNHNV and YYDKDF (reference sequence). Trimming pared 4 bases from V and 3 bases from J, leaving 10 bases between.

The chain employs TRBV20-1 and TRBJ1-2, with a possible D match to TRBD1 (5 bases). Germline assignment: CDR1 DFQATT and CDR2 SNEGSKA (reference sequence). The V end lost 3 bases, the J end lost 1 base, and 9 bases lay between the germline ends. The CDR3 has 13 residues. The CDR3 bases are TGCAGTGCTAGTCAGGGAAATAACTATGGCTACACCTTC. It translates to CSASQGNNYGYTF.